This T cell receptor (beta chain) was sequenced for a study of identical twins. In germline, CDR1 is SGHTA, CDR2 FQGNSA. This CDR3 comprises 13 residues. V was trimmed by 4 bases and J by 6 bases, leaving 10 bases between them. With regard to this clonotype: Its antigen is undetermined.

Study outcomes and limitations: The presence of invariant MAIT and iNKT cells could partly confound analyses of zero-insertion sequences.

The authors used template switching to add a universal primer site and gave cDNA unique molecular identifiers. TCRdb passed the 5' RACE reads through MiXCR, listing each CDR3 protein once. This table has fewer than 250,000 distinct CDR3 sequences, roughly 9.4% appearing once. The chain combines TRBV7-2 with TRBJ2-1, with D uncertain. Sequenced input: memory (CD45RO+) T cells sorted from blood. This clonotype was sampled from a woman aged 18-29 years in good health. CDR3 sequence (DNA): TGTGCCAGCAGCTCCTACTATTTCAATGAGCAGTTCTTC. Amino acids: CASSSYYFNEQFF.